What follows are 26 T cell receptor beta chains derived from one specimen sequenced in a study of cytomegalovirus exposure and HLA in healthy donors. The PCR employed 60 Vbeta primers together with 13 Jbeta primers. Assay used: immunoSEQ multiplex PCR; TCRdb lists only in-frame clones, some missing. The data show approximately 87,000 clones, approximately 85% seen once. The sample consisted of PBMCs. The receptors here all came from a young woman in good health and CMV-seropositive.

V usage is TRBV28 and J usage is TRBJ2-7, with 8 bases identical to TRBD2. V was clipped by 3 bases and J by 0 bases; unmatched bases: 22. This CDR3 is built from 21 residues. Germline loops: CDR1 MDHEN, CDR2 SYDVKM. In DNA form, the CDR3 reads TGTGCCAGCAGTTTCTTAGGATCCGGGACTAGTTGGAGGCGTCTCTCCTACGAGCAGTACTTC. Translation: CASSFLGSGTSWRRLSYEQYF.

V is TRBV10-1 and J is TRBJ1-1, with D possibly being TRBD1 (5 bases). Trimming stripped 2 bases from V and 1 base from J, with 11 bases between. CDR1 is WNHNN, CDR2 SYGVQD, per germline (reference sequence). The CDR3 is made up of 15 amino acids. CDR3 nucleotides: TGCGCCAGCAGTGAGACAGGAATCCGGAACACTGAAGCTTTCTTT. Translated: CASSETGIRNTEAFF.

The CDR3 coding sequence is TGTGCCAGCAGTGAAGCTGTAGGGGTGAACACTGAAGCTTTCTTT. Translated, it gives CASSEAVGVNTEAFF. This sequence joins TRBV6-1 and TRBJ1-1; a weak D match, TRBD1 (5 bases). CDR1 and CDR2 (germline): MNHNS, SASEGT. V was clipped by 0 bases and J by 0 bases, with 8 bases between them. CDR3 length equals 15 residues.

The CDR3 reads CASSPGTTTYEQYF. The CDR3 DNA is TGTGCCAGCTCACCAGGGACTACCACCTACGAGCAGTACTTC. The J gene is TRBJ2-7, the V gene TRBV18, with 7 positions matching TRBD2. Germline V gives CDR1 KGHSH, CDR2 LQKENI. There are 14 residues in the CDR3. V shed 2 bases, J shed 2 bases, and the junction held 3 bases outside the gene matches.

The V gene is TRBV5-6, the J gene TRBJ1-6; TRBD1 aligns across 9 bases. J gave up 9 bases and V 0 bases, and 4 bases lay outside the gene matches. Germline lookup yields CDR1 SGHDT and CDR2 YYEEEE. The CDR3 extends over 15 amino acids. CDR3 nucleotides: TGTGCCAGCAGCTTGGGGACAGGGGCCAGTTCACCCCTCCACTTT. Its protein product is CASSLGTGASSPLHF.

The V and J genes are TRBV15 and TRBJ2-5, with D perhaps matching TRBD2 (5 bases). The CDR3 consists of 13 residues. V shed 8 bases and J shed 5 bases, with 15 bases lying between them. Germline loops: CDR1 LNHNV, CDR2 YYDKDF (reference sequence). This CDR3 is CATRTPGWETQYF. The CDR3 DNA reads TGTGCCACCCGCACACCGGGGTGGGAGACCCAGTACTTC.

The chain uses TRBV5-1 and TRBJ2-6; no definite D call. Trimming took off 2 bases at V and 4 bases at J, with 4 bases between the two ends. This CDR3 is built from 13 residues. Germline values: CDR1 SGHRS, CDR2 YFSETQ. CDR3 sequence reads: CASSFGGANVLTF. The CDR3 bases are TGCGCCAGCAGCTTTGGCGGGGCCAACGTCCTGACTTTC.

This clone was recorded a few times. The V call is TRBV5-1, the J call TRBJ1-5; D may be TRBD1 (5 bases). With 0 bases removed from V and 0 bases from J, the gap between germline ends came to 7 bases. Germline CDR1 SGHRS, CDR2 YFSETQ. The CDR3 covers 15 residues. This chain's CDR3 is CASSLVGDSNQPQHF. Written as DNA, the CDR3 is TGCGCCAGCAGCTTGGTAGGGGATAGCAATCAGCCCCAGCATTTT.

The rearrangement links TRBV7-9 to TRBJ1-1; D gene unclear. Deletions cut 3 bases from V and 1 base from J, with 9 bases between. The CDR3 spans 14 residues. Germline V lookup: CDR1 SEHNR, CDR2 FQNEAQ (reference sequence). The CDR3 is CASSLTTENTEAFF. The CDR3 DNA follows: TGTGCCAGCAGCTTGACTACGGAGAACACTGAAGCTTTCTTT. The full variable domain, with the rest looked up from reference TRBV7-9 and TRBJ1-1, is DTGVSQNPRHKITKRGQNVTFRCDPISEHNRLYWYRQTLGQGPEFLTYFQNEAQLEKSRLLSDRFSAERPKGSFSTLEIQRTEQGDSAMYLCASSLTTENTEAFFGQGTRLTVV.

Only one count was recorded for this clone. The chain has TRBV5-1 and TRBJ2-1; D might be TRBD2 (6 bases). The germline V and J ends were trimmed by 0 bases and 6 bases, with 19 bases remaining between them. CDR1 and CDR2 from the germline V gene are SGHRS and YFSETQ. The CDR3 totals 17 residues. In DNA form, the CDR3 reads TGCGCCAGCAGCTTGGGGGGTTTGGGGGGAGGCCCCAATGAGCAGTTCTTC. Encoded protein: CASSLGGLGGGPNEQFF.

The CDR3 reads CASSLAGERGYNEQFF. Here the CDR3 DNA reads TGCGCCAGCAGCTTGGCCGGGGAGCGGGGGTACAATGAGCAGTTCTTC. The J gene is TRBJ2-1, the V gene TRBV5-1, with 8 positions matching TRBD2. Looked up from germline, CDR1 is SGHRS and CDR2 is YFSETQ. Unmatched junction bases numbered 6, after V lost 0 bases and J lost 4 bases. CDR3 length: 16 amino acids.

In regard to this clone: The junction shows a germline mismatch at one end, possibly a read error. The CDR3 protein is CASSEGENPFYGCTF. For the CDR3, the DNA is TGTGCCAGCAGTGAGGGAGAGAACCCCTTCTATGGCTGCACCTTC. The chain couples TRBV2 to TRBJ1-2; D not resolved. In germline, CDR1 is SNHLY, CDR2 FYNNEI. CDR3 length: 15 amino acids.

The chain uses TRBV23-1 and TRBJ1-5, with a possible D match to TRBD1 (5 bases). TRBV23-1 is noted as an ORF with a role that remains uncertain. The CDR3 has 11 amino acids. Trimming left V 11 bases short and J 5 bases short, with 10 bases between. As DNA, the CDR3 is TGCGCCGGGCTGACAGATCAGCCCCAGCATTTT. Translation gives CAGLTDQPQHF.

In DNA, the CDR3 is TGCGCCAGCAGCCAAGAGTCCGGGCAAGAGACCCAGTACTTC. Protein: CASSQESGQETQYF. This chain connects TRBV4-1 to TRBJ2-5; D remains unclear. In germline, CDR1 is MGHRA, CDR2 YSYEKL. This CDR3 is built from 14 residues. The ends were cut back, 0 bases at V and 2 bases at J, with 7 bases in the middle.

This clone showed up just a few times. J is TRBJ2-3 and V is TRBV25-1, with D perhaps TRBD2 (6 bases). V lost 6 bases to trimming and J lost 6 bases, with 19 bases between them. This CDR3 has 15 residues. Germline CDR1 MGHDK, CDR2 SYGVNS. The CDR3 DNA follows: TGTGCCAGCAGCGCGGAGGCGAGGGAGGTGGATACGCAGTATTTT. The encoded protein is CASSAEAREVDTQYF.

CDR3 coding DNA: TGTGCCAGCAGCTTAGCCGGGACATCGAGCTCCTATAATTCACCCCTCCACTTT. It is translated as CASSLAGTSSSYNSPLHF. The chain is built from TRBV7-9 and TRBJ1-6; D might be TRBD1 (6 bases). The CDR3 extends over 18 amino acids. Germline values: CDR1 SEHNR, CDR2 FQNEAQ (reference sequence). Trimming took off 0 bases at V and 0 bases at J, with 12 bases between the two ends. Full variable domain (rest looked up from reference TRBV7-9 and TRBJ1-6): DTGVSQNPRHKITKRGQNVTFRCDPISEHNRLYWYRQTLGQGPEFLTYFQNEAQLEKSRLLSDRFSAERPKGSFSTLEIQRTEQGDSAMYLCASSLAGTSSSYNSPLHFGNGTRLTVT.

This chain links TRBV9 with TRBJ2-7, with a tentative D call TRBD1 (5 bases). This CDR3 is built from 14 residues. Germline CDR1 is SGDLS and CDR2 is YYNGEE. V was pared by 2 bases and J by 1 base, with 10 bases between. The CDR3 loop reads CASSVGHSSYEQYF. DNA of the CDR3: TGTGCCAGCAGCGTCGGACACTCGTCCTACGAGCAGTACTTC.

The chain has TRBV5-6 and TRBJ1-3; the D is unclear. Germline CDR1 and CDR2: SGHDT and YYEEEE. The CDR3 has 16 amino acids. Trimming pared 0 bases from V and 0 bases from J, leaving 10 bases between. DNA for the CDR3: TGTGCCAGCAGCTTGGACCCCCCCGGCTCTGGAAACACCATATATTTT. Protein sequence: CASSLDPPGSGNTIYF.

In nucleotides, the CDR3 is TGCGCCAGCAGCCAAGGACTAGCGGGGGCCTACGAGCAGTACTTC. Amino acid sequence: CASSQGLAGAYEQYF. The V call is TRBV4-1, the J call TRBJ2-7; 12 nucleotides align to TRBD2. V was pared by 1 base and J by 2 bases, with 0 bases of the junction left unmatched. The CDR3 is 15 residues long. CDR1 is MGHRA and CDR2 is YSYEKL in the germline V gene.

V gene TRBV6-1 combines with J gene TRBJ2-1; 7 bases agree with TRBD2. Germline loops: CDR1 MNHNS, CDR2 SASEGT. Trimming cost V 3 bases and J 3 bases; bases outside gene matches: 2. This CDR3 is 14 amino acids long. CDR3: CASSETSFYNEQFF. In nucleotides, the CDR3 is TGTGCCAGCAGTGAGACTAGCTTCTACAATGAGCAGTTCTTC.

The V gene is TRBV6-5, the J gene TRBJ2-2, with D maybe TRBD1 (6 bases). The germline V gene has CDR1 MNHEY and CDR2 SVGAGI. This CDR3 contains 13 residues. V was pared by 6 bases and J by 7 bases, with 12 bases between. CDR3 sequence (DNA): TGTGCCAGCAGGACACAGGGTCACGGGGAGCTGTTTTTT. Protein sequence: CASRTQGHGELFF.

The chain uses TRBV6-1 and TRBJ2-3; 7 bases are shared with TRBD1. This CDR3 has 15 amino acids. Germline values: CDR1 MNHNS, CDR2 SASEGT. J was trimmed by 2 bases and V by 7 bases; bases with no gene match: 9. The CDR3 is CASIRQGKYTDTQYF. The CDR3 DNA is TGTGCCAGCATACGACAGGGCAAGTACACAGATACGCAGTATTTT.

This chain uses TRBV21-1 with TRBJ1-5; TRBD1 is the table's D call, not checked against the DNA. TRBV21-1 is a known pseudogene. This CDR3 contains 12 residues. CDR3 sequence (DNA): TGTGCCAACCAAGGGGGTCGGCAGCCCCAGCATTTT. It yields the protein CANQGGRQPQHF.

This rearrangement joins TRBV9 to TRBJ2-1, with D maybe TRBD2 (6 bases). The CDR3 is 13 amino acids. CDR1 is SGDLS, CDR2 YYNGEE, per germline. V dropped 4 bases and J dropped 5 bases, with 10 bases sitting between them. The CDR3 nucleotides are TGTGCCAGCAGCTTGGCGGGAAACAATGAGCAGTTCTTC. This translates into CASSLAGNNEQFF.

The chain recombines TRBV6-1 with TRBJ1-4; the match to TRBD1 covers 11 bases. CDR1 and CDR2 (germline): MNHNS, SASEGT. The CDR3 loop spans 15 amino acids. The ends lost 5 bases at V and 8 bases at J; junction bases unmatched: 7. The chain's CDR3 is CASSIWDRGGEKLFF. As DNA, the CDR3 is TGTGCCAGCAGTATATGGGACAGGGGGGGCGAAAAACTGTTTTTT.

The chain employs TRBV4-2 and TRBJ2-2; 9 bases are a match to TRBD2. After removal of 0 bases from V and 1 base from J, the junction contained 6 bases not matched to a gene. The CDR3 extends over 18 amino acids. Germline V lookup: CDR1 LGHNA, CDR2 YNFKEQ. The CDR3 sequence is CASSQDWRAGGNTGELFF. CDR3 sequence (DNA): TGTGCCAGCAGCCAAGATTGGCGAGCGGGAGGGAACACCGGGGAGCTGTTTTTT.